This T cell receptor (beta chain) was observed in a study of cytomegalovirus exposure and HLA in healthy donors. Study-wide findings and caveats: Previous analysis showed most TCR beta V segments were productive about 87% or about 30% of the time.

PCR used 60 Vbeta primers and 13 Jbeta primers. Measured with immunoSEQ multiplex PCR; TCRdb has only the in-frame clones, and not every one. The data hold 130,000 to 150,000 clones, with 64% observed a single time. The table lists this clone with a few counts. Its antigen is unidentified. Other DNA sequences in this sample translate to the same CDR3. The sequencing sample was made of PBMCs. This sequence was found in a young woman in good health and CMV-seropositive.

This CDR3 reads CASSFGTGNTEAFF. DNA for the CDR3: TGTGCCAGCAGTTTTGGGACAGGTAACACTGAAGCTTTCTTT. V and J are TRBV5-6 and TRBJ1-1; 8 bases fit TRBD1. Germline V gene data show CDR1 as SGHDT and CDR2 as YYEEEE. This CDR3 has 14 amino acids. V lost 5 bases to trimming and J lost 2 bases; unmatched junction nucleotides: 5.